This T cell receptor (beta chain) was profiled in a study of blood T cell repertoires in COVID-19 (dated by TCRdb to about 2020). As for the study more broadly: The collaborator samples originated in the United States, Italy and Spain and spanned the acute and convalescent phases of COVID-19. Sample metadata almost always included a de-identified subject ID, COVID-19 status, age in years and sex. The prospective study material was composed of cDNA or gDNA derived from T cells, B-cell-depleted T cells, or PBMCs. Deeply sampled blood TCRbeta repertoires from subjects exposed to, actively infected with, or recovered from COVID-19 were included in the dataset. The samples were drawn from the first 160 participants of the ongoing ImmuneRACE study and from some 1,300 subjects provided by 6 global collaborators. Where available, HLA class I and class II types were taken from metadata supplied by the sample provider and were not determined by assay-based typing. A freely available public database, intended as a resource for researchers studying the immune response to SARS-CoV-2, is where the repertoires were released.

The germline V gene provides CDR1 SGHRS and CDR2 YFSETQ. There are 13 amino acids in the CDR3, from cysteine to phenylalanine inclusive. The kept DNA is CDR3 alone, 39 bases in frame from the first base. The V end loses 0 bases and the J end loses 8 bases, and a stretch of 9 bases separates them. Broad study findings and their caveats: How much clinical and demographic metadata was included differed by source and by participant, and the metadata was provided uncurated.

The immunoSEQ Assay, a bias-controlled multiplex PCR, was used to amplify TCRbeta CDR3 regions from genomic DNA. For the original study's pipeline: Within the assay, amplification of reference gene primers was used to estimate how many nucleated cells each sample contained. To quantify the absolute abundance of each unique TCRbeta CDR3 rearrangement, sequence reads were collapsed and filtered. For each sample, productive Simpson clonality was calculated as the square root of Simpson's diversity index over productive rearrangements. Sourced from immuneACCESS, this table was stored by TCRdb with only in-frame sequences that have V and J called. A share of the clones is absent; for the studies checked, an unresolved V gene accounts for under half, and the remainder has no known explanation. That table gives V, J and clone size, and the DNA gave D and trimming. This sample comprises some 300,000 clones, roughly 90% of them detected only once. The top ten hold under 15% of the sample.

One collaborating source in Seattle enrolled patients while the patients were actively infected and followed the patients over time throughout the course of disease. Whole blood was collected in K2EDTA tubes by collaborating institutions according to the institutions' own protocols. For TCRbeta analysis, collaborators shipped samples in one of three forms: frozen whole blood, isolated PBMCs, or DNA extracted from either of those sample types. The sample holds one count of this clone. Its antigen is not yet known. Base qualities are not provided; no much larger clone lies one nucleotide away. The sequenced material came from peripheral blood. Here the chain combines TRBV5-1 and TRBJ2-1; a weak D assignment points to TRBD1 (5 bases agree). This TCR was recovered from a woman in her seventies with COVID-19, enrolled during active disease. The CDR3 protein: CASSLVGVDEQFF. The nucleotide sequence is given as TGCGCCAGCAGCTTGGTAGGGGTGGATGAGCAGTTCTTC.